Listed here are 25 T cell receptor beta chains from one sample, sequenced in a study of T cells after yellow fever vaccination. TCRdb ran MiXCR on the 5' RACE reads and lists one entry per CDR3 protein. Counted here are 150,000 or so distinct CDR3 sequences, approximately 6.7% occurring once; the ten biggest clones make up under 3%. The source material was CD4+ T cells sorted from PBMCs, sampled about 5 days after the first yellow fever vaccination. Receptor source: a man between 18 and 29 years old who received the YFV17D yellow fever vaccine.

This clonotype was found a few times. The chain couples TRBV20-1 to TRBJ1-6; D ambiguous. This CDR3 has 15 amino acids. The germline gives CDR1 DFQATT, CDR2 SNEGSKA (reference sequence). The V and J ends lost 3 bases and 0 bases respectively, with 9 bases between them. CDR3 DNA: TGCAGTGCTAGCTCCAGGAGCTCCTATAATTCACCCCTCCACTTT. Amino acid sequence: CSASSRSSYNSPLHF.

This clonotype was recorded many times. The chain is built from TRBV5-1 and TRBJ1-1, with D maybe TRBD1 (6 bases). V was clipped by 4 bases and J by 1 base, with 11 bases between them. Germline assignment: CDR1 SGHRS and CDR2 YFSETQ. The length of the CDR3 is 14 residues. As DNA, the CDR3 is TGCGCCAGCAGCGTCTCGACAGGGAACACTGAAGCTTTCTTT. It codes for CASSVSTGNTEAFF.

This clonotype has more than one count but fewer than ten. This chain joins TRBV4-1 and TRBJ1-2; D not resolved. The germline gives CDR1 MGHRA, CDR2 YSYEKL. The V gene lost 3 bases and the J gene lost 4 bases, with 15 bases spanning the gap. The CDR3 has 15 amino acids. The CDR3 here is CASSHPIRASYGYTF. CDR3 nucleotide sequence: TGCGCCAGCAGCCACCCTATCAGAGCCTCCTATGGCTACACCTTC.

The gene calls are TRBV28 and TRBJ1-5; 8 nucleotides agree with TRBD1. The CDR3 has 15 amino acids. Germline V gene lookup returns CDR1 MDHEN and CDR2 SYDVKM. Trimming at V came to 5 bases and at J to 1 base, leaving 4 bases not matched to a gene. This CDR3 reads CASSPRTGSNQPQHF. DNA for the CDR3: TGTGCCAGCAGTCCCAGGACAGGGAGCAATCAGCCCCAGCATTTT.

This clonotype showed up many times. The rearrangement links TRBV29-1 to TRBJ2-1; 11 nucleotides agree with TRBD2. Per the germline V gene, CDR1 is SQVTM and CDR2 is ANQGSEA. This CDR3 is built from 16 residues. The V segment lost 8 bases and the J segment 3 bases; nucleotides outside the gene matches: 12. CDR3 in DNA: TGCAGCTTCACTACGGGACTAGCGGCCTTCTACAATGAGCAGTTCTTC. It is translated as CSFTTGLAAFYNEQFF.

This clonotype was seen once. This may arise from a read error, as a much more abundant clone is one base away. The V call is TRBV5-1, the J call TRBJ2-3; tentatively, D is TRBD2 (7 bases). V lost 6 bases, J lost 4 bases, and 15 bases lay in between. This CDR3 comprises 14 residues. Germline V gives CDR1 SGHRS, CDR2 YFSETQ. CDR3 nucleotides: TGCGCCAGCAATTGGGGGGGCCGCTCAGATACGCAGTATTTT. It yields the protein CASNWGGRSDTQYF.

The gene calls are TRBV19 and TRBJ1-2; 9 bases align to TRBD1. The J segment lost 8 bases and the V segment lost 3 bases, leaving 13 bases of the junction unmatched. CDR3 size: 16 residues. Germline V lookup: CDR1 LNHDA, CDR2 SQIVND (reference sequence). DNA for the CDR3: TGTGCCAGTAGTATCGGGACAGGGCGTGAGTCGAGCGGCTACACCTTC. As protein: CASSIGTGRESSGYTF.

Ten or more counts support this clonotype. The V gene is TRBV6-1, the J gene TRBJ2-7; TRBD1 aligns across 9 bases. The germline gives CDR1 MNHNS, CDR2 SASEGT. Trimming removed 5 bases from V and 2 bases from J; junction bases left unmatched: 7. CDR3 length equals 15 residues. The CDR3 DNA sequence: TGTGCCAGCAGTCCCACCGGGACAGGGCCCTACGAGCAGTACTTC. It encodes CASSPTGTGPYEQYF.

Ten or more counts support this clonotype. CDR3 in amino acids: CASSLWNRLNTEAFF. The CDR3 nucleotides are TGCGCCAGCAGCTTGTGGAACAGACTGAACACTGAAGCTTTCTTT. This chain joins TRBV5-1 and TRBJ1-1; D remains unclear. CDR3 size: 15 residues. Germline CDR1 reads SGHRS; CDR2 reads YFSETQ. Trimming pared 1 base from V and 0 bases from J, leaving 10 bases between. The variable domain in full, with the rest retrieved from reference TRBV5-1 and TRBJ1-1, is KAGVTQTPRYLIKTRGQQVTLSCSPISGHRSVSWYQQTPGQGLQFLFEYFSETQRNKGNFPGRFSGRQFSNSRSEMNVSTLELGDSALYLCASSLWNRLNTEAFFGQGTRLTVV.

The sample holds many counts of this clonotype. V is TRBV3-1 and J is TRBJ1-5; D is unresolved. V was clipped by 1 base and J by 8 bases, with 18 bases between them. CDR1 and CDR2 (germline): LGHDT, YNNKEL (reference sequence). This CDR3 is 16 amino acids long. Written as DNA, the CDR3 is TGTGCCAGCAGCCAAGGGCGCGGCCCGGCGCAGGAGCCCCAGCATTTT. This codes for CASSQGRGPAQEPQHF.

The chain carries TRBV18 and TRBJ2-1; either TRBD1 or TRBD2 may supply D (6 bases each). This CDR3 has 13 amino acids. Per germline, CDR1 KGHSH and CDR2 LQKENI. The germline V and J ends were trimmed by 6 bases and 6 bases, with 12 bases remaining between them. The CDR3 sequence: CASSPGGGNEQFF. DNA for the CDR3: TGTGCCAGCTCCCCCGGAGGGGGCAATGAGCAGTTCTTC.

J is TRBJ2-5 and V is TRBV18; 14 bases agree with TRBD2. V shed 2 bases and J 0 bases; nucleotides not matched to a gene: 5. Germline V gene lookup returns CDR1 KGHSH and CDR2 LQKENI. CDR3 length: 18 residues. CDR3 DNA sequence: TGTGCCAGCTCACCATGGAGGACTAGCGGGGGGAACCAAGAGACCCAGTACTTC. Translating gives CASSPWRTSGGNQETQYF. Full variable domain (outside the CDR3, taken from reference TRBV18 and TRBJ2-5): NAGVMQNPRHLVRRRGQEARLRCSPMKGHSHVYWYRQLPEEGLKFMVYLQKENIIDESGMPKERFSAEFPKEGPSILRIQQVVRGDSAAYFCASSPWRTSGGNQETQYFGPGTRLLVL.

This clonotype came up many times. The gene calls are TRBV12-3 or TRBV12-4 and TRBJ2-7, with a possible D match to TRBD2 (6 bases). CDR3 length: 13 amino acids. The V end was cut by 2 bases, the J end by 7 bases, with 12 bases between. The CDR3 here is CASSLRGIGEQYF. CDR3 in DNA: TGTGCCAGCAGTTTACGGGGGATAGGGGAGCAGTACTTC.

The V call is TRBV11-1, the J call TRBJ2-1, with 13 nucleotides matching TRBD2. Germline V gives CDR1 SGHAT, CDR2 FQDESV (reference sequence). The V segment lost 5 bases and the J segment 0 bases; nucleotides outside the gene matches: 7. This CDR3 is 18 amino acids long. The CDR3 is CASSPGLAGTSSYNEQFF. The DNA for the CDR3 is TGTGCCAGCAGCCCGGGACTAGCGGGAACCAGCTCCTACAATGAGCAGTTCTTC.

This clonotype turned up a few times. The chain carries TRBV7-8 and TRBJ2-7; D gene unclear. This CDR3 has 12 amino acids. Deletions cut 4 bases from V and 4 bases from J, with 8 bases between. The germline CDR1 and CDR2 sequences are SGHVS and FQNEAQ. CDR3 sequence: CASSSQRYEQYV. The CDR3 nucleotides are TGTGCCAGCAGCTCACAGCGATACGAGCAGTACGTC.

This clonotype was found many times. This CDR3 is CASSPGSAGANVLTF. CDR3 in DNA: TGCGCCAGCAGCCCAGGGTCCGCTGGGGCCAACGTCCTGACTTTC. The chain is built from TRBV4-1 and TRBJ2-6, with D possibly matching TRBD1 (5 bases). CDR3 size: 15 residues. The germline V gene has CDR1 MGHRA and CDR2 YSYEKL. The V gene lost 4 bases and the J gene lost 2 bases, with 9 bases spanning the gap.

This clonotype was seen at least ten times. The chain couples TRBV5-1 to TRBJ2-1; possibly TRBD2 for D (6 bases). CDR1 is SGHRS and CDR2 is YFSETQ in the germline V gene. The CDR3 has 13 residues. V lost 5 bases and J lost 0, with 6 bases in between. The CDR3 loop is CASRGLSYNEQFF. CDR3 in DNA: TGCGCCAGCAGGGGACTCTCCTACAATGAGCAGTTCTTC.

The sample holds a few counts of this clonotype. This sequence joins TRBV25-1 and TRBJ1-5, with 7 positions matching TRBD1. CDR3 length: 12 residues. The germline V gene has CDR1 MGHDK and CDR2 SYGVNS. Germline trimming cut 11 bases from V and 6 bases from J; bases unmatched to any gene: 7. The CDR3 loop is CALFRDSQPQHF. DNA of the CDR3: TGTGCCCTCTTCCGGGACAGTCAGCCCCAGCATTTT.

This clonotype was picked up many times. DNA of the CDR3: TGTGCCAGCAGCTATAACGCTGAAGCTTTCTTT. This codes for CASSYNAEAFF. The rearrangement links TRBV7-9 to TRBJ1-1; D is uncertain. The ends were cut back, 4 bases at V and 6 bases at J, with 6 bases in the middle. The CDR3 has 11 amino acids. Germline CDR1 is SEHNR and CDR2 is FQNEAQ (reference sequence).

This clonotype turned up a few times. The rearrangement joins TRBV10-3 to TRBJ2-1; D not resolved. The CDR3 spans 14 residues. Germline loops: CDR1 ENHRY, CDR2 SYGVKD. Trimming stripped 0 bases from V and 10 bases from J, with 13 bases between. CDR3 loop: CAISESVTEREQFF. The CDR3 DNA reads TGTGCCATCAGTGAGTCAGTTACAGAACGCGAGCAGTTCTTC.

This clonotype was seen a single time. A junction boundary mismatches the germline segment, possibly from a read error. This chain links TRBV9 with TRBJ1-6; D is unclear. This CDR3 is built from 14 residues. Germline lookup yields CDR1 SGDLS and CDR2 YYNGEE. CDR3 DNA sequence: TGCGCCAGCAGCGTAGAAAGTTTAAATTCACCCCTCCACTTT. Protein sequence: CASSVESLNSPLHF.

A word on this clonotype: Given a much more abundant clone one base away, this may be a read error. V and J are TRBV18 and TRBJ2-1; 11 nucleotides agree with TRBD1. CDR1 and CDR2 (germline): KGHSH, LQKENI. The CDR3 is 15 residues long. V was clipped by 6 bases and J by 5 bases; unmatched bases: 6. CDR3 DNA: TGTGCCAGCTCCCGGACAGGGGGCGATGACAATGAGCAGTTCTTC. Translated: CASSRTGGDDNEQFF. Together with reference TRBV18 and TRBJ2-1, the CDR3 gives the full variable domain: NAGVMQNPRHLVRRRGQEARLRCSPMKGHSHVYWYRQLPEEGLKFMVYLQKENIIDESGMPKERFSAEFPKEGPSILRIQQVVRGDSAAYFCASSRTGGDDNEQFFGPGTRLTVL.

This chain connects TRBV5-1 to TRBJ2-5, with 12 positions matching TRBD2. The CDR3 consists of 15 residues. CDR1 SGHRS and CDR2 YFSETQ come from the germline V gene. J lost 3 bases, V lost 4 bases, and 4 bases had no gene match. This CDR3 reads CASSLRLAGEETQYF. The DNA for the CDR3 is TGCGCCAGCAGCCTTCGACTAGCGGGGGAAGAGACCCAGTACTTC.

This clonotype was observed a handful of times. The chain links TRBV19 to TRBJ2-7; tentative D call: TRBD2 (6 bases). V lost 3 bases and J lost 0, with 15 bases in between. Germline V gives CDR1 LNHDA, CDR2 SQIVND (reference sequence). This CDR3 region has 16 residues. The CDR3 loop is CASSIIGGSYSYEQYF. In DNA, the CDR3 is TGTGCCAGTAGTATTATCGGGGGATCGTACTCCTACGAGCAGTACTTC.

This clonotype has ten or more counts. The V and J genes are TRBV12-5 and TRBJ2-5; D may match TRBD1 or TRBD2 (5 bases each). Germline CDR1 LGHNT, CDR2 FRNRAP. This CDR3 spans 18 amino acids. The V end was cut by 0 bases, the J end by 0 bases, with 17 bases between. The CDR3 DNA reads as TGTGCTAGTGGTTTGGTTAGAGGGGCCGGGTCGTACCAAGAGACCCAGTACTTC. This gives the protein CASGLVRGAGSYQETQYF. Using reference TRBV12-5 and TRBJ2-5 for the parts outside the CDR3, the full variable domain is DARVTQTPRHKVTEMGQEVTMRCQPILGHNTVFWYRQTMMQGLELLAYFRNRAPLDDSGMPKDRFSAEMPDATLATLKIQPSEPRDSAVYFCASGLVRGAGSYQETQYFGPGTRLLVL.